This TCR beta chain was observed in a study of OX40 agonist ivuxolimab in advanced cancers. Study observations and caveats: The CD4+ and CD8+ T cells in the blood had expanded clonally by week 6 at 0.1 to 3.0 mg/kg.

The germline V and J ends were trimmed by 7 bases and 0 bases, with 15 bases remaining between them. Germline V gene lookup returns CDR1 SQVTM and CDR2 ANQGSEA. CDR3 length equals 14 residues. Turning to this clone: Its antigen is undetermined.

The data were produced by immunoSEQ multiplex PCR, yet TCRdb's version contains in-frame clones alone and is incomplete. Altogether over 65,000 clones are present, nearly 90% being singletons, with the ten largest covering approximately 0.3%. J is TRBJ1-1 and V is TRBV29-1, with D possibly being TRBD1 (5 bases). The material sequenced was CD4+ or CD8+ T cells sorted from blood, taken in a trial of the OX40 agonist ivuxolimab. The clonotype originates from an adult with an advanced solid tumor such as melanoma, head and neck, liver or kidney cancer. CDR3 sequence reads: CSARGDTMNTEAFF. Written as DNA, the CDR3 is TGCAGCGCCCGGGGGGATACTATGAACACTGAAGCTTTCTTT.